This T cell receptor beta chain was obtained from a study of CD8 T cells in Susac syndrome. V was trimmed by 5 bases and J by 0 bases, leaving 17 bases between them. Germline values: CDR1 SEHNR, CDR2 FQNEAQ (reference sequence). There are 18 residues in the CDR3. This clonotype was recorded only once. Reverse transcription used about 0.45 to 1 ug RNA and random hexamers. The TCR beta CDR3 was amplified by immunoSEQ multiplex PCR across 54 Vbeta, 13 Jbeta. Each CDR3 protein is one row after TCRdb ran MiXCR on the immunoSEQ multiplex PCR reads. The data contain about 200,000 distinct CDR3 sequences, approximately 94% of them singletons. TCR beta sequencing covered blood CD8+ and CD4+ T cells.

This TCR was sampled from a human donor in good health. The specimen sequenced was CD4+ T cells from PBMCs. The J gene is TRBJ2-6, the V gene TRBV7-9; tentative D call: TRBD2 (5 bases). CDR3 DNA: TGTGCCAGCAGCCTCAAGGACGGGATTACCTCTGGGGCCAACGTCCTGACTTTC. It yields the protein CASSLKDGITSGANVLTF.